There are many counts of the clone carrying this TCR beta chain. Its antigen is unknown. The sample comes from a study of early T cells in non-severe SARS-CoV-2 infection. Study as a whole: Chains were unpaired, as sequencing was done on bulk RNA from unsorted whole blood.

Findings and limits, study-wide: Matching with VDJdb favored anti-spike CD8 responses (missing private and CD4 specificities).

cDNA molecules, individually, were tagged with unique molecular identifiers. TCRdb passed the 5' RACE reads through MiXCR, listing each CDR3 protein once. The table has about 30,000 distinct CDR3 sequences, 6% to 7% seen once. V trimming: 4 bases; J trimming: 5 bases; junction bases outside the gene matches: 8. CDR3 size: 16 residues. Germline V gene sequence: CDR1 SGHAT, CDR2 FQNNGV. This chain joins TRBV11-2 and TRBJ2-7; TRBD2 matches at 13 bases. This TCR came from an adult who was a healthcare worker with PCR-confirmed SARS-CoV-2 infection or an uninfected control (not recorded which). Sequencing was performed on whole blood. DNA of the CDR3: TGTGCCAGCAGCTCCCGGACTAGCGGGAGTCCCCACGAGCAGTACTTC. Protein product: CASSSRTSGSPHEQYF.